The source of this T cell receptor (beta chain) is a study of blood T cell repertoires in COVID-19. Study details: There were acute and convalescent COVID-19 samples, and they came from the United States, Italy and Spain. Sources were T cells, B-cell-depleted T cells, or PBMCs; the material itself was cDNA or gDNA.

As originally analysed: It was from reference gene primer amplification that nucleated cell counts were estimated. The data were produced by immunoSEQ multiplex PCR, yet TCRdb's version contains in-frame clones alone and is incomplete. D and trimming come from the DNA, and the V and J calls and clone size come from that table. Of about 62,000 clones in the sample, about 88% are singletons; the top ten hold roughly 0.94%. V shed 5 bases and J 6 bases; nucleotides not matched to a gene: 9. Germline loops: CDR1 SGHNT, CDR2 YYREEE (reference sequence). The CDR3 spans 17 residues. Sequenced sample: peripheral blood. The rearrangement links TRBV5-4 to TRBJ2-2; 14 nucleotides line up with TRBD2. The receptor was isolated from a man aged 65-85 years with acute or convalescent COVID-19. The CDR3 region is CASSYGTSGRTPGELFF. The CDR3 DNA reads as TGTGCCAGCAGTTACGGGACTAGCGGGAGAACCCCCGGGGAGCTGTTTTTT.